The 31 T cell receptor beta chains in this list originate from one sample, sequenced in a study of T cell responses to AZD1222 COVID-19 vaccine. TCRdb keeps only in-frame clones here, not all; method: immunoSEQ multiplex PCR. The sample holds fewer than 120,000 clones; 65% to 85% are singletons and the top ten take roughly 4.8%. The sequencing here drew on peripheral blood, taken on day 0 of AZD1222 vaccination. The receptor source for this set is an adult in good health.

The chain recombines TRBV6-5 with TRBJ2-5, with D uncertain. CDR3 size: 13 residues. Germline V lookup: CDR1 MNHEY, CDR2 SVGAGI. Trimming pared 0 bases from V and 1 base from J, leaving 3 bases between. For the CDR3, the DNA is TGTGCCAGCAGTTACTCGACCCAAGAGACCCAGTACTTC. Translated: CASSYSTQETQYF.

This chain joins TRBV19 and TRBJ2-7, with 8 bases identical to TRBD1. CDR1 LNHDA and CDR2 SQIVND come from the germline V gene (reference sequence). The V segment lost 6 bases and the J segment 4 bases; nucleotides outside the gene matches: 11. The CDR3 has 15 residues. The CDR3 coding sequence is TGTGCCAGTAGGGAAGCAGGGGGCGGTGGATACGAGCAGTACTTC. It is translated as CASREAGGGGYEQYF.

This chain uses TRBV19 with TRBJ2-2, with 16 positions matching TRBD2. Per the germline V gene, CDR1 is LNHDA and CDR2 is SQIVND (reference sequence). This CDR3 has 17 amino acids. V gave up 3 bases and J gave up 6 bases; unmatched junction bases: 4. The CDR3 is CASSMGLAGGPAGELFF. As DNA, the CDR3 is TGTGCCAGTAGTATGGGACTAGCGGGAGGGCCGGCCGGGGAGCTGTTTTTT. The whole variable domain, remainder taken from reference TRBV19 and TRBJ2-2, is DGGITQSPKYLFRKEGQNVTLSCEQNLNHDAMYWYRQDPGQGLRLIYYSQIVNDFQKGDIAEGYSVSREKKESFPLTVTSAQKNPTAFYLCASSMGLAGGPAGELFFGEGSRLTVL.

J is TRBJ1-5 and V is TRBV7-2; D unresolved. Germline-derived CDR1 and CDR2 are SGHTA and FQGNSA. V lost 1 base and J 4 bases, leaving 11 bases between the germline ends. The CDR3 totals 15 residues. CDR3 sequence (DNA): TGTGCCAGCAGCTTAGACGCGCCAACGAATCAGCCCCAGCATTTT. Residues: CASSLDAPTNQPQHF.

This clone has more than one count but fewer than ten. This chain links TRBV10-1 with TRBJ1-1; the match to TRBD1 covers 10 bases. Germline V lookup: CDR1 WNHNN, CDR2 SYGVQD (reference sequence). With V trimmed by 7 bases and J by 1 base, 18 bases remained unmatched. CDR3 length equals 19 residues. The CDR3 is CASTTTTRTGGIWNTEAFF. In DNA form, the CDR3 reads TGCGCCAGCACTACTACCACTCGGACAGGGGGTATATGGAACACTGAAGCTTTCTTT.

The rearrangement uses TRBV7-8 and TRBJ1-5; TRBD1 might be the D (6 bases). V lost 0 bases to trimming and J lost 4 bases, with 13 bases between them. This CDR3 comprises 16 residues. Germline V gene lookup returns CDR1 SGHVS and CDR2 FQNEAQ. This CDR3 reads CASSLAFWTENQPQHF. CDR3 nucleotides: TGTGCCAGCAGCTTAGCGTTTTGGACAGAGAATCAGCCCCAGCATTTT.

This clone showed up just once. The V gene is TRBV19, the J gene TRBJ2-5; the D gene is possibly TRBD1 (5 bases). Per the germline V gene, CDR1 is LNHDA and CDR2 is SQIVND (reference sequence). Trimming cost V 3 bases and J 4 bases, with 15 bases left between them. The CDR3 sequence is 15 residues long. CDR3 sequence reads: CASSIRPGRIETQYF. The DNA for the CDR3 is TGTGCCAGTAGTATTAGGCCAGGGCGGATAGAGACCCAGTACTTC.

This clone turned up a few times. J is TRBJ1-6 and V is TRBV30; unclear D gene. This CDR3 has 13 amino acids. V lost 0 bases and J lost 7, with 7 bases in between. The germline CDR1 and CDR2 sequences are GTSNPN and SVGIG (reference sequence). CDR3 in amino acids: CAWSVHGNSPLHF. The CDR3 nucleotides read TGTGCCTGGAGTGTACACGGGAATTCACCCCTCCACTTT.

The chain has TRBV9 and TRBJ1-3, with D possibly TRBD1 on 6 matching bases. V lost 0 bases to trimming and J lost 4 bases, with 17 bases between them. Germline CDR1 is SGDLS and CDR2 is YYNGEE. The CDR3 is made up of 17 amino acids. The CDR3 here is CASSVDVPGATGNTIYF. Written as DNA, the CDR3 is TGTGCCAGCAGCGTAGATGTCCCAGGGGCAACGGGAAACACCATATATTTT.

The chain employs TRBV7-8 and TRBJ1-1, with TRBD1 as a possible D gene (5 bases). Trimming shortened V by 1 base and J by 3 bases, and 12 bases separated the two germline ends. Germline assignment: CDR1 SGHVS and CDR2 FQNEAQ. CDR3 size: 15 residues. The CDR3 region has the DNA TGTGCCAGCAGCTTAGGTAGCAGGGCCTACACTGAAGCTTTCTTT. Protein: CASSLGSRAYTEAFF.

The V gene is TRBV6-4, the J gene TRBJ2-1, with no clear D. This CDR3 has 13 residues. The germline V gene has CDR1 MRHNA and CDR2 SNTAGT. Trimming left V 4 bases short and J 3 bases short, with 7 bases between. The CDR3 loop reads CASSVGYYNEQFF. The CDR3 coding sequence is TGTGCCAGCAGTGTGGGGTACTACAATGAGCAGTTCTTC.

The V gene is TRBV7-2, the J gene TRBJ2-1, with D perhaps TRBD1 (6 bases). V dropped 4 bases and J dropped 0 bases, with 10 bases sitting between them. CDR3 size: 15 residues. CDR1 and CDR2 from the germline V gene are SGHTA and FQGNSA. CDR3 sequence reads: CASSSQGSSYNEQFF. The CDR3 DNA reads TGTGCCAGCAGCTCCCAGGGGAGCTCCTACAATGAGCAGTTCTTC.

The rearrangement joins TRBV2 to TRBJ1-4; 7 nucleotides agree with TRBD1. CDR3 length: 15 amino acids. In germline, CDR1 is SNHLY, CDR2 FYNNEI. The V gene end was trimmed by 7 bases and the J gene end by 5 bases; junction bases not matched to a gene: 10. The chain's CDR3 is CASKRDRVLNEKLFF. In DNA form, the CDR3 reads TGTGCCAGCAAGCGAGACAGGGTCCTAAATGAAAAACTGTTTTTT.

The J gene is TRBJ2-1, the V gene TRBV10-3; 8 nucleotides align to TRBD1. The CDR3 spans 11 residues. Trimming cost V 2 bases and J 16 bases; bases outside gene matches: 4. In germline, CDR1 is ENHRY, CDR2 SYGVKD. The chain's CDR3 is CAISEGDRKFF. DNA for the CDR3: TGTGCCATCAGTGAGGGGGACAGGAAATTCTTC.

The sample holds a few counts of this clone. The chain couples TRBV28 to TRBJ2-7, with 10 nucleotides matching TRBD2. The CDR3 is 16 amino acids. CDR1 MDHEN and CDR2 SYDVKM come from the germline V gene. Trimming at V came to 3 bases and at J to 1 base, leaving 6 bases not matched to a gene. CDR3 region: CASSFVTSGSSYEQYF. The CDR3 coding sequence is TGTGCCAGCAGTTTCGTGACTAGCGGGTCTTCCTACGAGCAGTACTTC.

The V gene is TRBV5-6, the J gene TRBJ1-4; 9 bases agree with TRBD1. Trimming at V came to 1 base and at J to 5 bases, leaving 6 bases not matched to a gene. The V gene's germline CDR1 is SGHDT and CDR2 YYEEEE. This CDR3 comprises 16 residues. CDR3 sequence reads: CASSLLTGGSNEKLFF. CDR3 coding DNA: TGTGCCAGCAGCTTGCTGACAGGGGGTTCGAATGAAAAACTGTTTTTT.

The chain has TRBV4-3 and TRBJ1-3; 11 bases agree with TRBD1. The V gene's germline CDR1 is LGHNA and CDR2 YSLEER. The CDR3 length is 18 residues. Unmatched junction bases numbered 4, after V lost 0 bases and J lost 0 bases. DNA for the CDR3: TGCGCCAGCAGCCAAGATAGGGGGACAGGGGGCTCTGGAAACACCATATATTTT. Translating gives CASSQDRGTGGSGNTIYF.

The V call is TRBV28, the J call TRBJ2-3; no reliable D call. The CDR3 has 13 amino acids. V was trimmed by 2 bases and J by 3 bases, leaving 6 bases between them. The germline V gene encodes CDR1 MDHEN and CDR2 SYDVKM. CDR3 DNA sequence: TGTGCCAGCAGTTTAACCCTGACAGATACGCAGTATTTT. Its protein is CASSLTLTDTQYF.

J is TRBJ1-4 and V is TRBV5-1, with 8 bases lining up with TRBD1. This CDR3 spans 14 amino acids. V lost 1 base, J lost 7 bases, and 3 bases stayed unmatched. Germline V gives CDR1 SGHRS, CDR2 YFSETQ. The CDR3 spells CASSLLTGGEKLFF. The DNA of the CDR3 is TGCGCCAGCAGCTTGCTAACAGGGGGTGAAAAACTGTTTTTT.

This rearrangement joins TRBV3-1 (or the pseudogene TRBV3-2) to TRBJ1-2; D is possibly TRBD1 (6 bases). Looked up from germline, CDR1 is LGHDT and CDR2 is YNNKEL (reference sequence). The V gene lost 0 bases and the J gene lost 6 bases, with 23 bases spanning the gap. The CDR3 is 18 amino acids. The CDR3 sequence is CASSQDLSTGARADGYTF. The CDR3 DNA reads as TGTGCCAGCAGCCAAGATTTGTCTACGGGGGCAAGAGCTGATGGCTACACCTTC.

For the CDR3, the DNA is TGTGCCAGTTCGACAGGGGAAGGTTGGCCAGATACGCAGTATTTT. This codes for CASSTGEGWPDTQYF. The chain carries TRBV19 and TRBJ2-3, with 8 bases matching TRBD1. Germline V lookup: CDR1 LNHDA, CDR2 SQIVND (reference sequence). The CDR3 is 15 amino acids. J was trimmed by 4 bases and V by 8 bases; bases with no gene match: 11.

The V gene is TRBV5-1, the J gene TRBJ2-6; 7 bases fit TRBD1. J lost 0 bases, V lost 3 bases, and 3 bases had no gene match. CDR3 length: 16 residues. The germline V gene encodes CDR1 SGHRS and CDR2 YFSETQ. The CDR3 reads CASSSGQSSGANVLTF. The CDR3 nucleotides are TGCGCCAGCAGCTCGGGACAGAGCTCTGGGGCCAACGTCCTGACTTTC.

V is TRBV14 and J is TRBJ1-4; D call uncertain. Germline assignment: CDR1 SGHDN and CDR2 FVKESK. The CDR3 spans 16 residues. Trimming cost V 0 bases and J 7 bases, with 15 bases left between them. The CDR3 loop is CASSQERAVLGEKLFF. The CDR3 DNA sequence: TGTGCCAGCAGCCAAGAGAGAGCGGTCCTCGGTGAAAAACTGTTTTTT. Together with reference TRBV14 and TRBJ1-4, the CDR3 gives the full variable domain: EAGVTQFPSHSVIEKGQTVTLRCDPISGHDNLYWYRRVMGKEIKFLLHFVKESKQDESGMPNNRFLAERTGGTYSTLKVQPAELEDSGVYFCASSQERAVLGEKLFFGSGTQLSVL.

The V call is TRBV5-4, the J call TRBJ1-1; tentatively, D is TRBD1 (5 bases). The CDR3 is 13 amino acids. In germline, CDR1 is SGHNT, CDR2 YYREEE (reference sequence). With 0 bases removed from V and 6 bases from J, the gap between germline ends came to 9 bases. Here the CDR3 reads CASSLDQGSEAFF. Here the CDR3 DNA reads TGTGCCAGCAGCTTGGATCAGGGATCTGAAGCTTTCTTT.

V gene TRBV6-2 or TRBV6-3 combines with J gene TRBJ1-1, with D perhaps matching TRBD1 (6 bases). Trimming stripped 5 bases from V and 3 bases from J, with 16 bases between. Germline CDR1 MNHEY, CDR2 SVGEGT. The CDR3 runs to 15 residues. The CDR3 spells CASSRARGLYTEAFF. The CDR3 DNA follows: TGTGCCAGCAGTCGGGCCAGGGGTTTGTACACTGAAGCTTTCTTT.

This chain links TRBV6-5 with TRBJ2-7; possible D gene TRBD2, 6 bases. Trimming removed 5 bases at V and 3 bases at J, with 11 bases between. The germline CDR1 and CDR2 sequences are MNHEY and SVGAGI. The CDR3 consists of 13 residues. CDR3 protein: CASSTEGIYEQYF. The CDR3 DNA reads TGTGCCAGCAGTACGGAGGGTATCTACGAGCAGTACTTC.

The CDR3 DNA reads TGTGCCAGCACCAAGACAGGGTCGGGCACTGAAGCTTTCTTT. It codes for CASTKTGSGTEAFF. This sequence joins TRBV28 and TRBJ1-1, with 7 positions matching TRBD1. With V trimmed by 7 bases and J by 4 bases, 9 bases remained unmatched. CDR3 length: 14 residues. The V gene's germline CDR1 is MDHEN and CDR2 SYDVKM.

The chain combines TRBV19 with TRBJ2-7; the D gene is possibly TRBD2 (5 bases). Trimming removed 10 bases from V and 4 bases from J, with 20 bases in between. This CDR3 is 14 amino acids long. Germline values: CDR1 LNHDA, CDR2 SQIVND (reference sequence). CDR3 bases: TGTGCCACCTCCGGAGGCAGTGGTGGGTACGAGCAGTACTTC. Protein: CATSGGSGGYEQYF.

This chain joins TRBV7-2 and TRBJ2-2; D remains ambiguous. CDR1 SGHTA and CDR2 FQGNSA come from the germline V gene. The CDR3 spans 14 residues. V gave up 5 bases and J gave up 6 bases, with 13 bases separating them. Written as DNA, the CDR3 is TGTGCCAGCAGCCCAACCCCTGGCGCCGGGGAGCTGTTTTTT. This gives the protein CASSPTPGAGELFF. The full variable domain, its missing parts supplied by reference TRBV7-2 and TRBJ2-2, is GAGVSQSPSNKVTEKGKDVELRCDPISGHTALYWYRQSLGQGLEFLIYFQGNSAPDKSGLPSDRFSAERTGGSVSTLTIQRTQQEDSAVYLCASSPTPGAGELFFGEGSRLTVL.

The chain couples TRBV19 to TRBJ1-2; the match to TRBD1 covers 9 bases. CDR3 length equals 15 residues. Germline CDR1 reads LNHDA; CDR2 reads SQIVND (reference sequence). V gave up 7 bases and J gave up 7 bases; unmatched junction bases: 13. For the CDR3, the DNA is TGTGCCAGTACCCGAAGGGGGGACAGGGCCTCTGGCTACACCTTC. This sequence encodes CASTRRGDRASGYTF.

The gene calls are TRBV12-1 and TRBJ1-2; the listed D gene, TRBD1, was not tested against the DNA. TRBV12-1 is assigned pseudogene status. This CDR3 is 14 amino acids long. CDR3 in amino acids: CASSLSPPSTGYTF. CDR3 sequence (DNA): TGTGCCAGCAGCCTTTCACCCCCCTCAACAGGCTACACCTTC.